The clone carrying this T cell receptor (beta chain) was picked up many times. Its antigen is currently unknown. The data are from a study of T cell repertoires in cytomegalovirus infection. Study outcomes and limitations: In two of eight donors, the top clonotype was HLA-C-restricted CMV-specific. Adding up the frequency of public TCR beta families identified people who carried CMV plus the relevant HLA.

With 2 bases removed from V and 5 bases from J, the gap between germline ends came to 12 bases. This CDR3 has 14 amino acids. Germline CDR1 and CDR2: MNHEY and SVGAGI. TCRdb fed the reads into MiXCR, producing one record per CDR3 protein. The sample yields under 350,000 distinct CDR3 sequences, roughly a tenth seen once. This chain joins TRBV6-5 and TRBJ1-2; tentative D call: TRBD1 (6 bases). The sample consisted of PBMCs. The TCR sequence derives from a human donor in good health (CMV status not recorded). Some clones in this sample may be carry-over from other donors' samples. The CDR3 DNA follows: TGTGCCAGCAGTTACCTTCGACAGGATTATGGCTACACCTTC. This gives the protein CASSYLRQDYGYTF.